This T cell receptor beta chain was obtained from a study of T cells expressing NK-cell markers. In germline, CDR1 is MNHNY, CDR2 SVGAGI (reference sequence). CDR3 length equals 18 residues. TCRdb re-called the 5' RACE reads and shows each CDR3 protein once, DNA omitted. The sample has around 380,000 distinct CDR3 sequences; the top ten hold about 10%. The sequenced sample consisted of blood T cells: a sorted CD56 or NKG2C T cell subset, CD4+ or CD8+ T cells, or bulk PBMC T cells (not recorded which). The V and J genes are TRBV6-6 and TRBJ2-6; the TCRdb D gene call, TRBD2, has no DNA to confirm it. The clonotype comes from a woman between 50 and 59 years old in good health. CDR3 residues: CASKTSSGKFPGANVLTF.